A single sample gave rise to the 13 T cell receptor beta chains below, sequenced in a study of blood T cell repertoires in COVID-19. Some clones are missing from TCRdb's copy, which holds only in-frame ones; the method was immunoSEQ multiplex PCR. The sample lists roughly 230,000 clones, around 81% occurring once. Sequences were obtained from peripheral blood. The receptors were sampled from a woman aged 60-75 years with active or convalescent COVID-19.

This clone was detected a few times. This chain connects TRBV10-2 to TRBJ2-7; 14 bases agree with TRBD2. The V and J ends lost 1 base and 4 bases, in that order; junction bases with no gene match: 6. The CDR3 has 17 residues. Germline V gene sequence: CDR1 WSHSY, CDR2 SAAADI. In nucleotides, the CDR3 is TGCGCCAGCAGTGAGTGGGGACTAGCGGGGGTCATTTACGAGCAGTACGTC. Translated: CASSEWGLAGVIYEQYV.

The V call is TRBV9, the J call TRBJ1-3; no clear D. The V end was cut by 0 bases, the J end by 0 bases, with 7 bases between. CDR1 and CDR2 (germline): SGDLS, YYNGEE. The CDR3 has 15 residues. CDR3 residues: CASSVDYISGNTIYF. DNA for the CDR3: TGTGCCAGCAGCGTAGATTACATCTCTGGAAACACCATATATTTT.

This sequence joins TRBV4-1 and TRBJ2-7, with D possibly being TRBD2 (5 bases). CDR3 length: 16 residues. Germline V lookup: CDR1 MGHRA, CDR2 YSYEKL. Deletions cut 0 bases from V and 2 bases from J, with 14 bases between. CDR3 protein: CASSQDLTQRAYEQYF. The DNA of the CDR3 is TGCGCCAGCAGCCAAGATTTAACCCAGAGGGCCTACGAGCAGTACTTC.

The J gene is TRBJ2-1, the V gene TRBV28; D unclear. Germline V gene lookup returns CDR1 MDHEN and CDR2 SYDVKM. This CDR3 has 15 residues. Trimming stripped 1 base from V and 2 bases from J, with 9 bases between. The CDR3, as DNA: TGTGCCAGCAGTTTATATGGCTCCCCCTACAATGAGCAGTTCTTC. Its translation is CASSLYGSPYNEQFF.

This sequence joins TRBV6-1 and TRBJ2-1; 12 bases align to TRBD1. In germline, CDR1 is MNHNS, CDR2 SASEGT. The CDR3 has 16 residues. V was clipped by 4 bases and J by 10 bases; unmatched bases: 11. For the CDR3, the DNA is TGTGCCAGCAGTGTCTCCGGGACAGGGGGCTATAGGGAGCAGTTCTTC. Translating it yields CASSVSGTGGYREQFF.

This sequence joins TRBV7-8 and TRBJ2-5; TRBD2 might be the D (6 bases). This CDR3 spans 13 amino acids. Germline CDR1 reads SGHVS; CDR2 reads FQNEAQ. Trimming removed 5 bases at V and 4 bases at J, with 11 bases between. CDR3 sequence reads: CASSQRVRETQYF. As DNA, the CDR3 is TGTGCCAGCAGCCAGCGGGTTCGAGAGACCCAGTACTTC. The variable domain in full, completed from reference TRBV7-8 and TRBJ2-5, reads GAGVSQSPRYKVAKRGQDVALRCDPISGHVSLFWYQQALGQGPEFLTYFQNEAQLDKSGLPSDRFFAERPEGSVSTLKIQRTQQEDSAVYLCASSQRVRETQYFGPGTRLLVL.

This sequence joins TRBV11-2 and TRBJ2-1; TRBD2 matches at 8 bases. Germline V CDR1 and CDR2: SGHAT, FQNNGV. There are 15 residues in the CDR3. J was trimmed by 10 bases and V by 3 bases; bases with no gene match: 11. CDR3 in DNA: TGTGCCAGCAGCTTCGGGGGGGCCTCGGTTTGGGAGCAGTTCTTC. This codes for CASSFGGASVWEQFF.

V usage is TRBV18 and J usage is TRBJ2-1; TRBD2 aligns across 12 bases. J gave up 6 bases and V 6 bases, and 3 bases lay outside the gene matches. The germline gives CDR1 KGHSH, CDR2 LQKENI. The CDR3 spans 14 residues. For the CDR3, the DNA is TGTGCCAGCTCGCAACTAGCGGGAGGCAATGAGCAGTTCTTC. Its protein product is CASSQLAGGNEQFF.

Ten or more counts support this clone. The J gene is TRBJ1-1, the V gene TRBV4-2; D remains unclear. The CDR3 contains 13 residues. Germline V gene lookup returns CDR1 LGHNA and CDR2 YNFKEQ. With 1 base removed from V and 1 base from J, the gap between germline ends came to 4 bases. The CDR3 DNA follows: TGTGCCAGCAGCCAAGGACAGAACACTGAAGCTTTCTTT. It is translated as CASSQGQNTEAFF.

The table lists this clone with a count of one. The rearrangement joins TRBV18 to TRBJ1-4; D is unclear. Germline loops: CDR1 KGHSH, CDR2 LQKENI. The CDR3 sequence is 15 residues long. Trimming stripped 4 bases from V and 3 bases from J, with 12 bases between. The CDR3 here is CASSRNPIANEKLFF. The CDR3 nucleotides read TGTGCCAGCTCACGTAACCCTATTGCTAATGAAAAACTGTTTTTT.

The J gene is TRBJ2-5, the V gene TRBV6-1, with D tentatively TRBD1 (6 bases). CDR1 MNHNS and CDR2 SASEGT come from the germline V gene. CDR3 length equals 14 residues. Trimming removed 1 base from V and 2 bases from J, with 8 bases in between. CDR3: CASSEDRDQETQYF. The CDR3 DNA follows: TGTGCCAGCAGTGAAGACAGGGATCAAGAGACCCAGTACTTC.

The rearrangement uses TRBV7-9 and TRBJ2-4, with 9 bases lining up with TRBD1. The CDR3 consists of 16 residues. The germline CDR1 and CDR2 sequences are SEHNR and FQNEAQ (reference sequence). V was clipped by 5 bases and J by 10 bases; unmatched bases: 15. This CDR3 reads CASSGVGQGRGTIQYF. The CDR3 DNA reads TGTGCCAGCAGCGGGGTGGGACAGGGTCGGGGAACGATTCAGTACTTC.

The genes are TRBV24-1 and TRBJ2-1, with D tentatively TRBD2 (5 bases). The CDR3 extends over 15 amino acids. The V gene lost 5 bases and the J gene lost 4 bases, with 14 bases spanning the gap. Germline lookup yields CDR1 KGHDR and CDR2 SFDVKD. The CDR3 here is CATSAVGDPYNEQFF. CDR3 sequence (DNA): TGTGCCACCAGTGCCGTGGGAGACCCTTACAATGAGCAGTTCTTC.